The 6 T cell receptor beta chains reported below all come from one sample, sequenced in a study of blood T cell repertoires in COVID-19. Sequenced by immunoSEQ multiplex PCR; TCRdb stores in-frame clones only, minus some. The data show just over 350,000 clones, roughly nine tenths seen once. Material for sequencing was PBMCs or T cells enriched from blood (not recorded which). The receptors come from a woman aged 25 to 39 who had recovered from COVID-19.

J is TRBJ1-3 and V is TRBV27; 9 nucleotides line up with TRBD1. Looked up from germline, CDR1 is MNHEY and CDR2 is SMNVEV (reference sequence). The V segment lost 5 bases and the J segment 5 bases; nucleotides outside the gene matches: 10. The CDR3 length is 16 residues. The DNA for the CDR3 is TGTGCCAGCAGTCCCAACCTGACAGGGGGTAGAAACACCATATATTTT. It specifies CASSPNLTGGRNTIYF.

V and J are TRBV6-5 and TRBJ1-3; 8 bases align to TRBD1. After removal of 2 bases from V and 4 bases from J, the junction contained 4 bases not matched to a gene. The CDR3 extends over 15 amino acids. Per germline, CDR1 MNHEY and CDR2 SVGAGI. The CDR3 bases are TGTGCCAGCAGTTACAGACAGGGGAGAGGAAACACCATATATTTT. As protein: CASSYRQGRGNTIYF.

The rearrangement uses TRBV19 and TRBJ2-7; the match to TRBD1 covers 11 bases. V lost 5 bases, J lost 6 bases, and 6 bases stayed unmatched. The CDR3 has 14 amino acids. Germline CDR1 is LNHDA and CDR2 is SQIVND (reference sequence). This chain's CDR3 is CASSPGTGGPEQYF. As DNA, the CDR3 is TGTGCCAGTAGTCCCGGGACAGGGGGTCCCGAGCAGTACTTC.

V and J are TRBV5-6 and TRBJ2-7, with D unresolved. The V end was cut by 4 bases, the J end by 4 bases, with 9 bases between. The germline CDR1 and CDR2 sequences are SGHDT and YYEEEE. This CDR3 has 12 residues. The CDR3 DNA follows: TGTGCCAGCAGCATTAATCCGTACGAGCAGTACTTC. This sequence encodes CASSINPYEQYF.

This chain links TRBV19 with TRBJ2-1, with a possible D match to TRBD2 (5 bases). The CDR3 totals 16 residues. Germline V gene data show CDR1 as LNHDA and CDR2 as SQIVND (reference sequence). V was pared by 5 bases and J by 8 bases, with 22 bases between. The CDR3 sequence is CASSPTGKLGKDEQFF. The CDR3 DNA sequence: TGTGCCAGTAGTCCGACGGGGAAACTAGGGAAGGATGAGCAGTTCTTC.

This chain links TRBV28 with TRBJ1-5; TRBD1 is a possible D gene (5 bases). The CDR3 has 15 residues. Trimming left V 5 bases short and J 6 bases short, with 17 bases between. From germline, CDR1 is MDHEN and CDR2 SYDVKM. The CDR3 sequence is CASSRAGPLGQPQHF. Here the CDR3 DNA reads TGTGCCAGCAGTCGGGCAGGGCCGCTTGGTCAGCCCCAGCATTTT.